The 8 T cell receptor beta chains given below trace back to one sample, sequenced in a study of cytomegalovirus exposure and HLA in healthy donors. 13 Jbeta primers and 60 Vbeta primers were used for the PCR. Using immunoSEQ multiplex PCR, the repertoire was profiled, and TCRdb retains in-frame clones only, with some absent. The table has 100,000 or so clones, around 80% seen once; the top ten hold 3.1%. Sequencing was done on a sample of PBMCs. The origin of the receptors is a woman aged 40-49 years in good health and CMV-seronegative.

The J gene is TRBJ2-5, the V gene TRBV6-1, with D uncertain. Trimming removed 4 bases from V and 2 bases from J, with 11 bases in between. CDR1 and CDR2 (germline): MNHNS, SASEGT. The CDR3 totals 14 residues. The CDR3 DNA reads TGTGCCAGCAGTGTGGCGGCCCTGCAAGAGACCCAGTACTTC. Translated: CASSVAALQETQYF.

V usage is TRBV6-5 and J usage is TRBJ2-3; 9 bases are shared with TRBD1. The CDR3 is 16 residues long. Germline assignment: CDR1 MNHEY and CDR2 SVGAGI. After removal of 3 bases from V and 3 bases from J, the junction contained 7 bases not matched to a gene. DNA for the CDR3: TGTGCCAGCAGTTATACACAGGGGGCAGTGACAGATACGCAGTATTTT. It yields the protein CASSYTQGAVTDTQYF.

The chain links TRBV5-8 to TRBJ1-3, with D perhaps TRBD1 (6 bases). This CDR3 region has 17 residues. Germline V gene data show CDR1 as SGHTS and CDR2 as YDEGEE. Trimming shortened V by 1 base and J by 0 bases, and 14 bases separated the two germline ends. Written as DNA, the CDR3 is TGTGCCAGCAGCTTGCTACAGGGCTTAAACTCTGGAAACACCATATATTTT. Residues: CASSLLQGLNSGNTIYF. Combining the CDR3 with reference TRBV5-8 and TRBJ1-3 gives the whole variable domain EAGVTQSPTHLIKTRGQQATLRCSPISGHTSVYWYQQALGLGLQFLLWYDEGEERNRGNFPPRFSGRQFPNYSSELNVNALELEDSALYLCASSLLQGLNSGNTIYFGEGSWLTVV.

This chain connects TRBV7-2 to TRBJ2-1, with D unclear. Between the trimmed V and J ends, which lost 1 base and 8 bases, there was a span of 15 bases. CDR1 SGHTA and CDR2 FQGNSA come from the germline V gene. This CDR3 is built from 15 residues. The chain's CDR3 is CASSLGPPRIHEQFF. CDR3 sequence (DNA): TGTGCCAGCAGCTTAGGGCCACCTAGGATTCATGAGCAGTTCTTC. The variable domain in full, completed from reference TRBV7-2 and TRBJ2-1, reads GAGVSQSPSNKVTEKGKDVELRCDPISGHTALYWYRQSLGQGLEFLIYFQGNSAPDKSGLPSDRFSAERTGGSVSTLTIQRTQQEDSAVYLCASSLGPPRIHEQFFGPGTRLTVL.

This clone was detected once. CDR3 DNA: TGTGCCAGCAGCGTAGGCATGGGGGAGGGCTATGGCTACACCTTC. Amino acid sequence: CASSVGMGEGYGYTF. The V gene is TRBV9, the J gene TRBJ1-2; D is perhaps TRBD1 (5 bases). The CDR3 is 15 amino acids. V lost 0 bases to trimming and J lost 4 bases, with 13 bases between them. Germline loops: CDR1 SGDLS, CDR2 YYNGEE.

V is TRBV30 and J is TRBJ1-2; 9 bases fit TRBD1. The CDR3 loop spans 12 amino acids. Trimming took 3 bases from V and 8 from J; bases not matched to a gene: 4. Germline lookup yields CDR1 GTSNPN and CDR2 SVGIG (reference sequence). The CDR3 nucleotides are TGTGCCTGGAGCCGACAGGGGGAAGGCTACACCTTC. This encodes CAWSRQGEGYTF.

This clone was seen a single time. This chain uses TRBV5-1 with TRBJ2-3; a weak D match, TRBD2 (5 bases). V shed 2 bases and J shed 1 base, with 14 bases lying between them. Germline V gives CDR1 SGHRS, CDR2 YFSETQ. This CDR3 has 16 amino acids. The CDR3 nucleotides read TGCGCCAGCAGCTTCCTGACGGACTGGGGCACAGATACGCAGTATTTT. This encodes CASSFLTDWGTDTQYF.

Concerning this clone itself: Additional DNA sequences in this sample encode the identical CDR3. This CDR3 is CASSLQGANSPLHF. DNA for the CDR3: TGTGCCAGCAGCCTACAGGGGGCGAATTCACCCCTCCACTTT. The chain combines TRBV5-4 with TRBJ1-6, with TRBD1 matching over 9 bases. The J segment lost 7 bases and the V segment lost 4 bases, leaving 3 bases of the junction unmatched. The CDR3 totals 14 residues. The germline V gene encodes CDR1 SGHNT and CDR2 YYREEE (reference sequence).